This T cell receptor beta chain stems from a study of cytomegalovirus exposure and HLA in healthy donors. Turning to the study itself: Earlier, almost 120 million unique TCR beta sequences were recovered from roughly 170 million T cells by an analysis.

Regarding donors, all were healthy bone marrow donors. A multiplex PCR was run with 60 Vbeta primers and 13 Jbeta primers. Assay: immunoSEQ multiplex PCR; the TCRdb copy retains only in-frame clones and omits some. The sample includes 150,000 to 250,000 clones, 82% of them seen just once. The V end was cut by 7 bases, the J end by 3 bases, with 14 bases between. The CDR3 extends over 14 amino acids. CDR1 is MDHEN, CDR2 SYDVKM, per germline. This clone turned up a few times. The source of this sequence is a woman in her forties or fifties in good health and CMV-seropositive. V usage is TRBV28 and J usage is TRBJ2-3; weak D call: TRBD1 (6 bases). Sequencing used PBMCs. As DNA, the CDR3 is TGTGCCAGCACCCCTATAGGGGGAACAGATACGCAGTATTTT. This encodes CASTPIGGTDTQYF. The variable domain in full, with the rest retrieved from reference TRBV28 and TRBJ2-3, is DVKVTQSSRYLVKRTGEKVFLECVQDMDHENMFWYRQDPGLGLRLIYFSYDVKMKEKGDIPEGYSVSREKKERFSLILESASTNQTSMYLCASTPIGGTDTQYFGPGTRLTVL.